These 2 T cell receptor beta chains were all obtained from the same sample, sequenced in a study of blood T cell repertoires in COVID-19. TCRdb's copy holds only in-frame clones and misses some; the assay was immunoSEQ multiplex PCR. The data contain roughly 100,000 clones, roughly 88% of them singletons. Source material: peripheral blood. All receptors come from a man between 45 and 60 years old with COVID-19, enrolled during active disease.

The chain recombines TRBV7-9 with TRBJ2-5; unclear D gene. CDR1 is SEHNR and CDR2 is FQNEAQ in the germline V gene (reference sequence). The ends were cut back, 1 base at V and 3 bases at J, with 9 bases in the middle. The CDR3 totals 14 residues. CDR3: CASSLVTIKETQYF. The CDR3 nucleotides are TGTGCCAGCAGCTTAGTGACAATTAAAGAGACCCAGTACTTC.

The V gene is TRBV7-2, the J gene TRBJ1-3; D ambiguous. CDR1 and CDR2 from the germline V gene are SGHTA and FQGNSA. V was shortened by 2 bases and J by 1 base, with 9 bases between the two germline ends. The length of the CDR3 is 15 residues. The CDR3 is CASSLRQRSGNTIYF. The CDR3 DNA reads TGTGCCAGCAGCTTAAGGCAGCGTTCTGGAAACACCATATATTTT.